These T cell receptor beta chains were read from a single sample in a study of blood T cell repertoires in COVID-19. Measured with immunoSEQ multiplex PCR; TCRdb has only the in-frame clones, and not every one. Among more than 150,000 clones listed, 80% were seen once. Sequencing was carried out using peripheral blood. Receptors originate from a man aged 60-69 years with acute or convalescent COVID-19. The CDR3 runs from the conserved cysteine through the conserved F or W.

J: TRBJ2-2
V: TRBV6-2/TRBV6-3
CDR3: CASSFPGGELFF

J: TRBJ2-2
V: TRBV5-1
CDR3: CASRDLAGGPTGELFF

J: TRBJ2-2
V: TRBV7-3
CDR3: CASSLFRNTGELFF

J: TRBJ2-1
V: TRBV6-6
CDR3: CASLGGNYNEQFF

J: TRBJ1-1
V: TRBV6-1
CDR3: CASSETAVTEAFF

J: TRBJ1-3
V: TRBV18
CDR3: CASSPDRAGNTIYF

J: TRBJ1-5
V: TRBV20-1
CDR3: CSASSDSNQPQHF

J: TRBJ1-3
V: TRBV21-1
CDR3: CASSKRCGFSGNTIYF

J: TRBJ2-2
V: TRBV29-1
CDR3: CSVGGQAVNTGELFF

J: TRBJ1-6
V: TRBV7-6
CDR3: CASSLTGGSYNSPLHF

J: TRBJ2-2
V: TRBV7-2
CDR3: CASSLSGNTGELFF

J: TRBJ2-2
V: TRBV2
CDR3: CASKTGGTGELFF

J: TRBJ1-6
V: TRBV3-1/TRBV3-2
CDR3: CASSLGQNNSPLHF

J: TRBJ2-7
V: TRBV18
CDR3: CASSPPISLKSEQYF

J: TRBJ2-1
V: TRBV25-1
CDR3: CASSETGVPYNEQFF

J: TRBJ2-7
V: TRBV6-5
CDR3: CASTPIAGVPHEQYF

J: TRBJ1-4
V: TRBV30
CDR3: CASTAGTQDEKLFF

J: TRBJ1-1
V: TRBV19
CDR3: CASSIVGGFTEAFF

J: TRBJ2-7
V: TRBV6-2/TRBV6-3
CDR3: CASSYSPDSTYEQYF

J: TRBJ1-4
V: TRBV29-1
CDR3: CSVSLLNEKLFF

J: TRBJ2-4
V: TRBV25-1
CDR3: CASSETGAKNIQYF

J: TRBJ1-2
V: TRBV7-2
CDR3: CASSFDGSYGYTF

J: TRBJ1-2
V: TRBV7-9
CDR3: CASSLGRGANYGYTF

J: TRBJ2-5
V: TRBV6-5
CDR3: CASSPDGRASETQYF

J: TRBJ1-5
V: TRBV4-1
CDR3: CASSHDRYSNQPQHF

J: TRBJ2-1
V: TRBV5-1
CDR3: CASRAGVEGNEQFF

J: TRBJ2-3
V: TRBV7-2
CDR3: CASSSARGLSTDTQYF

J: TRBJ2-4
V: TRBV27
CDR3: CASSFTGQGGAKNIQYF

J: TRBJ2-1
V: TRBV19
CDR3: CASKRETSGTYNEQFF

J: TRBJ2-1
V: TRBV6-5
CDR3: CASSPGLAVHNEQFF

J: TRBJ1-2
V: TRBV6-5
CDR3: CASRRQALSYGYTF

J: TRBJ2-3
V: TRBV7-2
CDR3: CASSLRLAGGNTQYF

J: TRBJ2-7
V: TRBV27
CDR3: CASSLSGLAGGEQYF

J: TRBJ2-7
V: TRBV19
CDR3: CASSRGQGSYEQYF

J: TRBJ2-2
V: TRBV24-1
CDR3: CASWTSGGANTGELFF

J: TRBJ2-7
V: TRBV6-5
CDR3: CASRGQGTSYEQYF

J: TRBJ1-2
V: TRBV19
CDR3: CASRGTGSNYGYTF

J: TRBJ2-1
V: TRBV6-6
CDR3: CASSRTEGEQFF